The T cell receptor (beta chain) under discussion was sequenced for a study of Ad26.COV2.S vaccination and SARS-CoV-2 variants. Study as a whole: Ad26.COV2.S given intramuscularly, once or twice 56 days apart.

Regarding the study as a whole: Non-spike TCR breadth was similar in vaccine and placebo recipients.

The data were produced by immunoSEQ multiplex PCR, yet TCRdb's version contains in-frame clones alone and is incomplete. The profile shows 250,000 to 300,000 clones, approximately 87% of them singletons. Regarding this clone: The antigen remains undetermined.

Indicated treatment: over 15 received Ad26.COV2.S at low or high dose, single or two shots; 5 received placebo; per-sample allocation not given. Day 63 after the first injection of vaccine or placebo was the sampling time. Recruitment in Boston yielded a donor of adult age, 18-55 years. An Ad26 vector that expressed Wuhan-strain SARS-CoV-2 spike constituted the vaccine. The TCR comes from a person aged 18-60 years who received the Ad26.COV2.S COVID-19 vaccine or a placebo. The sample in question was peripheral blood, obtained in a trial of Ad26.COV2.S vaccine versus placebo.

CDR3 bases: TGTGCCAGCAGCTTAGGTTTGGCTCGGAACCGCCAGGACACTGAAGCTTTCTTT. It translates to CASSLGLARNRQDTEAFF. The chain links TRBV7-6 to TRBJ1-1, with D hard to call. The V gene lost 1 base and the J gene lost 3 bases, with 21 bases spanning the gap. Germline lookup yields CDR1 SGHVS and CDR2 FNYEAQ. This CDR3 is built from 18 residues.